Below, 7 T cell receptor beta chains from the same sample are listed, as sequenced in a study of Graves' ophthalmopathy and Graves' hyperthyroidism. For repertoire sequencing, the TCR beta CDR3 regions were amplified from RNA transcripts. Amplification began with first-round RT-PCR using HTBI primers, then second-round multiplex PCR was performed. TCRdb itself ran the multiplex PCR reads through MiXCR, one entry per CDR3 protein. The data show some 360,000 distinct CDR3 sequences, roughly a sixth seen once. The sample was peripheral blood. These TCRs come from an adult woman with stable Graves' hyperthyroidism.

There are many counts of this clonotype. The CDR3 region is CSALLGGGVRYEQYF. The CDR3, as DNA: TGCAGTGCTCTATTGGGGGGTGGGGTACGCTACGAGCAGTACTTC. The rearrangement links TRBV20-1 to TRBJ2-7; maybe TRBD2 (6 bases). The germline V gene has CDR1 DFQATT and CDR2 SNEGSKA (reference sequence). V shed 5 bases and J shed 3 bases, with 20 bases lying between them. CDR3 length equals 15 residues.

The CDR3 DNA reads as TGTGCCAGTAGTATAGGAGTACCCCCCTACAATGAGCAGTTCTTC. Translated, it gives CASSIGVPPYNEQFF. V is TRBV19 and J is TRBJ2-1; D gene ambiguous. The V end lost 1 base, the J end lost 2 bases, and 9 bases lay between the germline ends. CDR3 length equals 15 residues. The germline V gene encodes CDR1 LNHDA and CDR2 SQIVND (reference sequence).

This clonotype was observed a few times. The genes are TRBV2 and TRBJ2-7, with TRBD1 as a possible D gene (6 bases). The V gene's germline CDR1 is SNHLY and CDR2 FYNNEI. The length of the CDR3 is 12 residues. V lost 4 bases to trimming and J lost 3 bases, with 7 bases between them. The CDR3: CASSVTGYEQYF. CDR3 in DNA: TGTGCCAGCAGTGTGACAGGCTACGAGCAGTACTTC.

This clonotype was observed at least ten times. The CDR3 reads CASSHPSETQYF. For the CDR3, the DNA is TGTGCCAGCAGCCACCCGTCAGAGACCCAGTACTTC. The chain links TRBV6-1 to TRBJ2-5; D is uncertain. Germline assignment: CDR1 MNHNS and CDR2 SASEGT. Trimming shortened V by 6 bases and J by 4 bases, and 9 bases separated the two germline ends. The CDR3 totals 12 residues.

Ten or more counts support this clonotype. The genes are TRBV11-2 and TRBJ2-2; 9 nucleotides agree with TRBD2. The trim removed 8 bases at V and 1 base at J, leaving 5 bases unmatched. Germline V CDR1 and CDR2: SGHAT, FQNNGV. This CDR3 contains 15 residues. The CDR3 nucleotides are TGTGCCAGCGGCCGTAGCGGGAGGAACACCGGGGAGCTGTTTTTT. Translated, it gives CASGRSGRNTGELFF.

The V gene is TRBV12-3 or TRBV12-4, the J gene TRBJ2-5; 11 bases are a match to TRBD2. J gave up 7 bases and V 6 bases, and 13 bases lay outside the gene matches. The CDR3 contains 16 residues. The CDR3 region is CASRVGLADELATQYF. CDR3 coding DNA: TGTGCCAGCAGGGTGGGACTAGCGGACGAGTTGGCGACCCAGTACTTC.

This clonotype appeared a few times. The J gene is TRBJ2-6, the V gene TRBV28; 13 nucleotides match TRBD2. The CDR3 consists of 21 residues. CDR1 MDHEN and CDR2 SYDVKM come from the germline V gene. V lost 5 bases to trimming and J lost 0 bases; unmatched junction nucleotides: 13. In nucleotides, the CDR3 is TGTGCCAGCAGTCAAAATTCAGGGACTAGCGGGGAGAACTCTGGGGCCAACGTCCTGACTTTC. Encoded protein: CASSQNSGTSGENSGANVLTF.